This T cell receptor beta chain was recorded in a study of T cell repertoires in cytomegalovirus infection (dated by TCRdb to about 2019). With respect to the entire study: Because public TCR beta signatures pointed to carriage of CMV infection together with the matching HLA type, the HLA type of each donor mattered for the analysis. The study at large found these results: The ex vivo response was dominated by HLA-C-restricted CMV-specific TCR beta clonotypes, and the single most frequent clonotype in two of eight donors was supplied by these HLA-C-restricted clonotypes. Carriers of CMV infection plus the relevant HLA type were discriminated by the cumulative frequency of public TCR beta family members in the study cohort and in an independent approximately 360-donor cohort.

This clonotype was recorded at least ten times. Its antigen is not yet known. No much larger clone is present one base from it, and per-base qualities are unavailable. V lost 2 bases and J lost 1 base; the stretch between them is 10 bases long. From its cysteine to its phenylalanine, the CDR3 spans 15 amino acids. Kept here is only the CDR3 DNA, which spans 45 bases and is read in frame from base 1. The germline V gene gives CDR1 as SGHTA and CDR2 as FQGNSA. Sequencing was performed on an Illumina HiSeq 1500. The public sequencing data were trimmed at Q25 with fastp and processed into clonotypes with MiXCR by TCRdb, which kept only in-frame beta chains. Rows with a matching CDR3 protein are joined into one entry that keeps the most common DNA and genes. The sample table shows a few hundred thousand distinct CDR3 sequences, and around a sixth are seen once. The ten largest clones represent around 8.6% of the sample.

The receptor's source is a human donor in good health (CMV status not recorded). Some clones in this sample may be carry-over from other donors' samples. Recombination joined TRBV7-2 with TRBJ2-3, and TRBD2 may be the D gene, going by 6 matching bases. The specimen sequenced was PBMCs. The encoded CDR3 is CASSLTGEGTDTQYF. The sequenced DNA: TGTGCCAGCAGCTTAACGGGAGAGGGCACAGATACGCAGTATTTT.